Below are 20 T cell receptor beta chains sequenced from a single sample in a study of CD8 T cells in Susac syndrome. Reverse transcription of roughly 0.5 to 1 ug RNA was carried out with random hexamers. TCRdb processed the immunoSEQ multiplex PCR reads anew with MiXCR; each CDR3 protein has one entry. The sample has hundreds of thousands of distinct CDR3 sequences; about 85% are singletons. Sequenced sample: CD8+ T cells from PBMCs. These receptors were obtained from a human donor with multiple sclerosis.

The gene calls are TRBV6-5 and TRBJ2-2; TRBD1 aligns across 7 bases. Germline V lookup: CDR1 MNHEY, CDR2 SVGAGI. With V trimmed by 2 bases and J by 5 bases, 11 bases remained unmatched. This CDR3 spans 17 amino acids. The CDR3 DNA reads as TGTGCCAGCAGTTACGATAAGGACAGGTCAGGGACCGGGGAGCTGTTTTTT. Its translation is CASSYDKDRSGTGELFF.

The rearrangement joins TRBV4-1 to TRBJ2-1, with a possible D match to TRBD2 (7 bases). The germline gives CDR1 MGHRA, CDR2 YSYEKL. V lost 0 bases, J lost 10 bases, and 16 bases lay in between. The CDR3 consists of 15 residues. The CDR3 reads CASSQEGKGGNEQFF. The CDR3 DNA follows: TGCGCCAGCAGCCAAGAAGGAAAGGGGGGGAACGAGCAGTTCTTC.

V is TRBV24-1 and J is TRBJ2-1; a possible D gene is TRBD2 (6 bases). The length of the CDR3 is 11 residues. The ends were cut back, 7 bases at V and 9 bases at J, with 9 bases in the middle. Germline-derived CDR1 and CDR2 are KGHDR and SFDVKD. The CDR3 reads CATSAGIEQFF. In DNA, the CDR3 is TGTGCCACCAGCGCGGGAATTGAGCAGTTCTTC.

The V call is TRBV23-1, the J call TRBJ2-5, with TRBD1 matching 7 bases. TRBV23-1 is known as an ORF, though its function is uncertain. V shed 3 bases and J 2 bases; nucleotides not matched to a gene: 9. The CDR3 has 16 residues. CDR3 amino acids: CASSHRDRIEQETQYF. Written as DNA, the CDR3 is TGCGCCAGCAGTCACAGGGACAGAATAGAACAAGAGACCCAGTACTTC.

Turning to this clonotype: One end of the junction fails to match germline, which may point to a read error. The chain joins TRBV9 to TRBJ2-3; D unclear. This CDR3 is 10 amino acids long. Germline CDR1 is SGDLS and CDR2 is YYNGEE. The CDR3 spells CASSDRVSVF. The DNA of the CDR3 is TGTGCCAGCAGCGACCGGGTTAGTGTTTTT.

This chain uses TRBV6-5 with TRBJ2-3; a possible D gene is TRBD2 (6 bases). This CDR3 is 11 amino acids long. The germline CDR1 and CDR2 sequences are MNHEY and SVGAGI. V lost 2 bases and J 13 bases, leaving 10 bases between the germline ends. This CDR3 is CASSYTGEEYF. CDR3 DNA sequence: TGTGCCAGCAGTTACACGGGGGAGGAGTATTTT.

The V gene is TRBV3-1, the J gene TRBJ2-7; possible D gene TRBD1, 6 bases. The CDR3 loop spans 15 amino acids. The ends were cut back, 3 bases at V and 2 bases at J, with 14 bases in the middle. CDR1 and CDR2 (germline): LGHDT, YNNKEL (reference sequence). The CDR3 reads CASSHDRWGTYEQYF. The DNA of the CDR3 is TGTGCCAGCAGCCATGACAGGTGGGGGACCTACGAGCAGTACTTC.

The chain carries TRBV6-5 and TRBJ2-2; the match to TRBD2 covers 9 bases. The CDR3 covers 16 residues. J was trimmed by 4 bases and V by 2 bases; bases with no gene match: 5. Germline V gene lookup returns CDR1 MNHEY and CDR2 SVGAGI. The CDR3 protein is CASSYRSGGPTGELFF. The DNA of the CDR3 is TGTGCCAGCAGTTACAGGAGCGGGGGGCCCACCGGGGAGCTGTTTTTT.

Concerning this clonotype: The missing conserved phenylalanine or tryptophan at the end of this CDR3 makes a read error likely. The chain couples TRBV11-2 to TRBJ2-1; 9 bases align to TRBD2. The CDR3 consists of 15 residues. V lost 1 base to trimming and J lost 8 bases; unmatched junction nucleotides: 6. Per germline, CDR1 SGHAT and CDR2 FQNNGV. CDR3 sequence reads: CASSLAAGGPDEQFL. CDR3 DNA sequence: TGTGCCAGCAGCTTAGCGGCGGGGGGGCCGGATGAGCAGTTCCTC.

The chain's CDR3 is CAISDQGGETQYF. In DNA form, the CDR3 reads TGTGCCATCAGTGATCAGGGGGGAGAGACCCAGTACTTC. The chain joins TRBV10-3 to TRBJ2-5; TRBD1 might be the D (7 bases). Germline lookup yields CDR1 ENHRY and CDR2 SYGVKD. V lost 3 bases and J lost 4, with 9 bases in between. CDR3 size: 13 residues.

The genes are TRBV7-9 and TRBJ1-2; D is perhaps TRBD1 (5 bases). Germline V gene lookup returns CDR1 SEHNR and CDR2 FQNEAQ (reference sequence). The CDR3 loop spans 15 amino acids. V was trimmed by 5 bases and J by 4 bases, leaving 17 bases between them. The CDR3 DNA reads as TGTGCCAGCAGCCCCCGACAGCGTCCCCTCTATGGCTACACCTTC. Amino acid sequence: CASSPRQRPLYGYTF. Drawing the rest from reference TRBV7-9 and TRBJ1-2, the complete variable domain is DTGVSQNPRHKITKRGQNVTFRCDPISEHNRLYWYRQTLGQGPEFLTYFQNEAQLEKSRLLSDRFSAERPKGSFSTLEIQRTEQGDSAMYLCASSPRQRPLYGYTFGSGTRLTVV.

This clonotype has just a few counts. The rearrangement links TRBV5-4 to TRBJ2-4; D gene unclear. CDR1 SGHNT and CDR2 YYREEE come from the germline V gene (reference sequence). V was pared by 5 bases and J by 6 bases, with 6 bases between. The length of the CDR3 is 11 residues. In nucleotides, the CDR3 is TGTGCCAGCAGTTTAGGAAACATTCAGTACTTC. This gives the protein CASSLGNIQYF.

Comment on this clonotype: The junction does not match germline at one end; this may be a read error. V gene TRBV7-7 combines with J gene TRBJ2-1; tentatively, D is TRBD1 (6 bases). The CDR3 covers 14 residues. The germline gives CDR1 SSHAT, CDR2 FNYEAQ (reference sequence). The CDR3: CASSSSAGDNEQFF. For the CDR3, the DNA is TGTGCTAGCAGCTCAAGCGCAGGGGACAATGAGCAGTTCTTC.

J is TRBJ2-6 and V is TRBV29-1; D is undetermined. Germline lookup yields CDR1 SQVTM and CDR2 ANQGSEA. Trimming stripped 5 bases from V and 0 bases from J, with 2 bases between. The CDR3 runs 12 residues. The CDR3 sequence: CSVSSGANVLTF. The CDR3 nucleotides are TGCAGCGTTAGCTCTGGGGCCAACGTCCTGACTTTC.

V gene TRBV9 combines with J gene TRBJ1-1; D perhaps matches TRBD1 (5 bases). The germline V and J ends were trimmed by 0 bases and 6 bases, with 9 bases remaining between them. Per germline, CDR1 SGDLS and CDR2 YYNGEE. The CDR3 totals 13 residues. As DNA, the CDR3 is TGTGCCAGCAGCGTAGTAGGGGAGCCTGAAGCTTTCTTT. Translation gives CASSVVGEPEAFF.

This chain uses TRBV10-3 with TRBJ1-1; D uncertain. Looked up from germline, CDR1 is ENHRY and CDR2 is SYGVKD. CDR3 length: 15 amino acids. Trimming shortened V by 0 bases and J by 3 bases, and 11 bases separated the two germline ends. CDR3 nucleotide sequence: TGTGCCATCAGTGAGTCGAGGGTTTCCCACACTGAAGCTTTCTTT. It is translated as CAISESRVSHTEAFF.

V is TRBV19 and J is TRBJ2-2, with D possibly TRBD1 on 6 matching bases. The CDR3 totals 16 residues. Germline lookup yields CDR1 LNHDA and CDR2 SQIVND (reference sequence). Between the trimmed V and J ends, which lost 5 bases and 3 bases, there was a span of 16 bases. The chain's CDR3 is CASSGPGQSYTGELFF. As DNA, the CDR3 is TGTGCCAGTAGTGGCCCCGGACAGAGCTACACCGGGGAGCTGTTTTTT.

The rearrangement joins TRBV7-2 to TRBJ1-1; perhaps TRBD1 as D (5 bases). CDR1 is SGHTA, CDR2 FQGNSA, per germline. Trimming left V 9 bases short and J 1 base short, with 9 bases between. The CDR3 consists of 12 residues. CDR3 region: CARSDRNTEAFF. As DNA, the CDR3 is TGTGCCAGGAGCGACAGGAACACTGAAGCTTTCTTT.

V and J are TRBV9 and TRBJ1-2; D is unclear. Germline loops: CDR1 SGDLS, CDR2 YYNGEE. This CDR3 is 12 amino acids long. V shed 0 bases and J shed 3 bases, with 3 bases lying between them. Here the CDR3 DNA reads TGTGCCAGCAGCGTAGGGTACTATGGCTACACCTTC. Translating gives CASSVGYYGYTF.

This clonotype was counted a single time. The genes are TRBV29-1 and TRBJ2-1; D unclear. The CDR3 covers 17 residues. V lost 2 bases and J lost 4, with 21 bases in between. Germline V CDR1 and CDR2: SQVTM, ANQGSEA. The CDR3 loop reads CSVEPVVEGIAYNEQFF. The CDR3 DNA follows: TGCAGCGTTGAACCCGTGGTCGAAGGGATCGCGTACAATGAGCAGTTCTTC.